Here is one TCR beta chain with its context. Antigen specificity is unknown. This specimen comes from a study of blood T cells in healthy people across ages. Broader study findings: Changes in expanded clonotypes were possibly confounded, as the CMV status of donors was unknown. Observed TCR beta diversity per million T cells went down as age went up. This fall followed a roughly linear course with age. Long-lived donors had more naive CD4+ cells and higher diversity than aged donors.

Sample-barcoded 5' priming and a J-beta primer mix drove a second PCR of roughly 7 to 11 cycles. A template-switch adaptor containing 12 random nucleotides labeled each cDNA molecule. One entry per CDR3 protein results from TCRdb running MiXCR on the 5' RACE reads. The sample shows 650,000 to 950,000 distinct CDR3 sequences, roughly 44% of them seen only once. This CDR3 contains 15 residues. Germline assignment: CDR1 DFQATT and CDR2 SNEGSKA (reference sequence). V lost 5 bases to trimming and J lost 2 bases, with 16 bases between them. The genes are TRBV20-1 and TRBJ2-1; tentatively, D is TRBD2 (6 bases). The sample comprised blood. The clonotype was recovered from a man aged 60 to 75 in good health. The CDR3, as DNA: TGCAGTGCTGATGGGAGTAGCGGACCCTACAATGAGCAGTTCTTC. Its protein product is CSADGSSGPYNEQFF.